This note documents a single TCR beta chain sequence. This sample is part of a study of T cells in localized non-small cell lung cancer. Only in-frame clones appear in the TCRdb table, and some are missing; sequencing was by immunoSEQ multiplex PCR. The sample yields approximately 30,000 clones, 70% to 90% seen once. CDR1 and CDR2 from the germline V gene are LNHDA and SQIVND (reference sequence). Trimming cost V 5 bases and J 5 bases, with 12 bases left between them. The CDR3 is made up of 14 amino acids. This chain uses TRBV19 with TRBJ2-2, with D unresolved. Sample: peripheral blood, taken before any cancer treatment. This clonotype was sampled from a woman aged 18-49 years with stage I lung adenocarcinoma. The CDR3 DNA is TGTGCCAGTAGTCTCGTAGCTGCTACCGGGGAGCTGTTTTTT. This sequence encodes CASSLVAATGELFF.